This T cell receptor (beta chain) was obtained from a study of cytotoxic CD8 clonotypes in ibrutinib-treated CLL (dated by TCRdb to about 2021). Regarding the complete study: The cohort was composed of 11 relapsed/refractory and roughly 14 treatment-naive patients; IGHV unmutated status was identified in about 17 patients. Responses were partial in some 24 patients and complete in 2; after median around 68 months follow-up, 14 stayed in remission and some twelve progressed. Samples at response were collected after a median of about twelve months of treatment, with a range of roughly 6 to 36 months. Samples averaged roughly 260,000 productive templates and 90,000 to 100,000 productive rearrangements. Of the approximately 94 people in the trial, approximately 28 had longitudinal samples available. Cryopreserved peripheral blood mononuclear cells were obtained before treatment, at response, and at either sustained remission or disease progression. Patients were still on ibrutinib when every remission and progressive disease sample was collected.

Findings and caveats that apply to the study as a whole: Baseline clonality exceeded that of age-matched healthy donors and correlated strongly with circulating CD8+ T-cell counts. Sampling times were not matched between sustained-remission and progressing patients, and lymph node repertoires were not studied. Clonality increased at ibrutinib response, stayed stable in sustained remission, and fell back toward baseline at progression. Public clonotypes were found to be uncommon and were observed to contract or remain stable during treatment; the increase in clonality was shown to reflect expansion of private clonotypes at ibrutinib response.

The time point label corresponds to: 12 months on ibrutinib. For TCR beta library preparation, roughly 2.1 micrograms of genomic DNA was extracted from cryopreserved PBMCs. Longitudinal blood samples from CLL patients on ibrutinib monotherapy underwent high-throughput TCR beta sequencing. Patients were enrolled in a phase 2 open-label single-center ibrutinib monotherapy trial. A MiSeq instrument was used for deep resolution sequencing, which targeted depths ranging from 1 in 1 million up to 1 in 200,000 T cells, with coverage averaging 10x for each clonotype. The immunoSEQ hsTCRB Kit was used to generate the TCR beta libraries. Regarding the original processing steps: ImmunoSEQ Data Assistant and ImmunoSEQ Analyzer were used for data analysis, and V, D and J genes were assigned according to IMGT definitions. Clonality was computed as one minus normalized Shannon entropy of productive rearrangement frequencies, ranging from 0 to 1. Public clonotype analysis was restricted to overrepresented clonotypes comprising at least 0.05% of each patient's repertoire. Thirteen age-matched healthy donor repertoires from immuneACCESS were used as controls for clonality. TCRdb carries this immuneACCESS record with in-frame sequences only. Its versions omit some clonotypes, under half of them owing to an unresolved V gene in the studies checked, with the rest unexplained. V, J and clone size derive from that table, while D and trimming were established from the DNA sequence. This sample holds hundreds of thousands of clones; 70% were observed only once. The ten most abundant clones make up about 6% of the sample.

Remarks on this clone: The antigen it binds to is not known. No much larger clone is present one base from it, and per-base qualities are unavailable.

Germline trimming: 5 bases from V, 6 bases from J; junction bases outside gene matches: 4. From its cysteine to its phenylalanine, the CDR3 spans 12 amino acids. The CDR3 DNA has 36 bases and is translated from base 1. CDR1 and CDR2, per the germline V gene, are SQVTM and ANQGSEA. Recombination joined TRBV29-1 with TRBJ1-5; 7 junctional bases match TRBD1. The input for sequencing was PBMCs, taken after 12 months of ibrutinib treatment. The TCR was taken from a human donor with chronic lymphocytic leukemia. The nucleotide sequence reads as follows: TGCAGCGTTAGACAGGGCACTCAGCCCCAGCATTTT. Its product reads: CSVRQGTQPQHF.